This TCR beta chain was profiled in a study of T cell responses to AZD1222 COVID-19 vaccine. This table comes from immunoSEQ multiplex PCR, and its TCRdb copy is limited to in-frame clones, with some not included. The table records 95,000 to 110,000 clones, about 90% of them present only once. The CDR3 runs 17 residues. In germline, CDR1 is MNHNS, CDR2 SASEGT. V gave up 2 bases and J gave up 9 bases; unmatched junction bases: 15. The chain couples TRBV6-1 to TRBJ2-1, with 8 positions matching TRBD2. Sequenced here: peripheral blood, sampled on day 0 of AZD1222 vaccination. The TCR originated in an adult in good health. CDR3 sequence: CASSEHRSGRGGGEQFF. CDR3 nucleotides: TGTGCCAGCAGTGAACATAGGTCGGGTCGGGGGGGCGGTGAGCAGTTCTTC.